This T cell receptor beta chain was sequenced for a study of cytomegalovirus exposure and HLA in healthy donors (dated by TCRdb to about 2017). General notes on the study: In an earlier analysis of approximately 500 of the donors, 276 Gb of sequence data and 90 million to 130 million unique TCR beta sequences from 150 million to 200 million T cells were reported. An early release that covered more than 550 HLA-typed donors contained approximately 290 gigabases of sequencing data and 70 million to 100 million unique TCR sequences. The genetic ancestry cluster associated with self-reported Caucasian donors included 70% to 85% of the roughly 400 genotyped donors. The aim of the study was to test whether cataloging public T cell receptors could identify signatures of past pathogen exposure. The T cell repertoires of 666 subjects were profiled by immunosequencing and related to cytomegalovirus serostatus. In addition to the first cohort of approximately 650 subjects, a separate validation cohort of 130 or so different subjects was used. High-throughput TCR immunosequencing, statistical association of individual TCRs with disease status, and machine learning were combined to predict cytomegalovirus infection status. In a later analysis, previously published TCR beta repertoires from about 640 donors were re-analyzed and high-resolution HLA genotyping was added so that TCR occurrence patterns could be studied. The later analysis used no new phenotypic data to find candidate immune exposures, relying instead on TCR beta sequences and their occurrence across donors. An earlier analysis of nearly 600 of the donors applied high-throughput TCR beta sequencing to assess whether each TCR beta V gene segment acted as functional or pseudogenic. Donor age, sex, ethnicity and CMV serostatus were compiled alongside the repertoire data. A later genetic analysis took genome-wide SNP genotypes for about 60% of the roughly 670 donors and used that subset as a discovery cohort. All discovery cohort repertoires had been generated using a single sequencing platform. Class I and class II HLA loci were covered by the typing at four-digit resolution. Typing coverage varied by locus: 629-630 donors for A, B, C, DRB1 and DQB1; approximately 500 for DQA1; approximately 570 for DPA1; more than 450 for DPB1. Several DR-DQ haplotypes were handled as single units for association and clustering because linkage in the cohort was strong. Across approximately 420 genotyped donors of the cohort, an average of about 240,000 unique TCR beta nucleotide sequences per donor were sequenced, and around 20% of those sequences were non-productive.

The cohort was made up of approximately 670 healthy bone marrow donors. Cohort members were all nominally healthy when sampled, although unrecorded immune exposures were likely present. The donor tested CMV seronegative and was one of the 352 seronegative cohort members. Each donor provided a peripheral blood sample, and peripheral blood mononuclear cells were used for TCR beta sequencing. Genomic DNA was extracted from the blood cell samples with the Qiagen DNeasy Blood Extraction Kit. Remarks on this clone: Its antigen is not yet known. Base qualities are not recorded, but no much larger clone differs from it by a single base.

Study-level results and caveats: Several of the top co-occurrence clusters appeared to be linked to parvovirus B19, influenza, CMV and Epstein-Barr virus, according to a later analysis. In vitro tests confirmed that a few of the cytomegalovirus-associated TCR beta chains recognize cytomegalovirus antigens. According to the authors, the approach could potentially be generalized to other disease states and immunological phenotypes. Most TCR sequences were seen in very few donors, while some public TCRs were found in many individuals. HLA typing was unavailable for some donors at each locus, so association tests used only the typed subset. When HLA alleles, especially DR and DQ, strongly co-occurred, TCR associations were difficult to assign to individual alleles. The study gave a list of 150 to 200 TCR beta chains associated with cytomegalovirus. Because counts were too low, roughly 16 rarely observed V segments, including chromosome 9 orphons, were left out of the earlier analysis of some 600 of the donors. Most CMV-associated TCR beta chains appeared to be HLA-restricted in a later analysis, and the HLA associations seemed to be driven largely by CMV exposure. The classifier was reported to diagnose cytomegalovirus status with high specificity and sensitivity in both the original cohort and the validation cohort. This cohort had only TCR beta chains sequenced, and the lack of alpha or paired-chain data limited which features could be detected. A cluster of highly shared sequence variants was judged likely to represent a technical artifact of the sequencing pipeline. In a later analysis, HLA-associated TCR beta chains were found to be more clonally expanded and to have lower generation probabilities than equally common non-associated chains. A later analysis found that TCR association rates varied across HLA loci, with DRB1 alleles showing the most associated TCRs and HLA-C alleles the fewest. The only immune exposure information available for the cohort was CMV serostatus. Compared with the 666-donor mean, donors in an Asian-associated ancestry cluster had fewer N-insertions in productive TCRs, according to a later genetic analysis. An association between a missense DCLRE1C variant and V-gene and J-gene trimming of TCR beta chains was found in a later genetic analysis and replicated in an independent cohort. A later analysis associated 15,000 to 20,000 TCR beta sequences with specific HLA alleles at a false discovery rate of 0.05. The presence/absence analyses assumed that sequencing depth was roughly uniform across donors, and that assumption may not be true. Correlated functional status among segregating V segments might reflect linkage disequilibrium, but an unknown experimental factor could not be ruled out. A further reported finding was that TCR beta sequences accurately predicted the HLA-A and HLA-B alleles for most subjects in the first cohort. An earlier analysis of approximately 570 of the donors showed that most TCR beta V segments appeared in productive rearrangements either about 87% or about 30% of the time, which broadly matched IMGT annotations. Some IMGT-functional V segments, including TRBV6-2 and TRBV6-3, could not be told apart with the 87-base-pair reads, so those segments were excluded.

Library preparation was by the immunoSEQ multiplex PCR assay. For the multiplex PCR, a mixture combining 60 forward primers for TCR Vbeta segments and 13 reverse primers for TCR Jbeta segments was used. The CDR3 region of rearranged TCR beta genes was amplified from genomic DNA by a multiplex PCR assay. The amplified TCR beta libraries were sequenced on the Illumina HiSeq System as 87-base-pair reads. The published analysis was carried out like this. In a later analysis, roughly 80 million unique TCR beta chains were counted across the roughly 670 repertoires, and roughly 11 million of these chains were shared by at least two donors. Raw reads were error-corrected and collapsed into unique sequences with a nearest-neighbor algorithm that merged closely related sequences to remove PCR and sequencing errors. CDR3 sequences were aligned to IMGT reference sequences to assign V, D and J gene segments. For a sequence to be retained, at least a six-nucleotide match to both a V gene segment and a J gene segment was required. Rearrangements were classified as productive when the CDR3 lacked stop codons and remained in frame with V and J, and all other rearrangements were classified as non-productive. CDR3 was defined according to IMGT convention as the region running from the second conserved V-encoded cysteine to the conserved J-encoded phenylalanine. The earlier analysis of 500 to 600 of the donors excluded sequences that lacked an unambiguous match to a single V gene segment. In an earlier analysis of a few hundred of the donors, V segments were called functional above 56.7% productive rearrangements and were called segregating when the between-donor standard deviation exceeded 5%. A statistical classification framework was developed to diagnose cytomegalovirus status using the catalog of TCR beta chain sequences. A later analysis assigned V and J genes by comparing TCR nucleotide sequences with IMGT/GENE-DB human TR gene sequences. In a later analysis, CDR3 sequences and most-parsimonious VDJ recombination scenarios were assigned using the TCRdist pipeline. In a later analysis, each TCR beta chain was defined by its CDR3 amino acid sequence together with its V-gene family, and reads lacking a unique V-gene family were excluded. As a way to deal with suspected cross-contamination and a sequencing artifact, a later analysis dropped 450 to 600 nucleotide sequences that were highly shared and had low generation probability. A later analysis calculated a clonal expansion index for each public chain from normalized within-repertoire ranks of inferred template counts. Generation probabilities in a later analysis came from a VDJ recombination model fitted to out-of-frame rearrangements, and those results were checked against IGoR. Hypergeometric tests were used in a later analysis to score TCR-TCR, TCR-HLA and TCR-CMV co-occurrence, with a repertoire-size bias correction applied to the TCR pairs. False discovery rates were estimated in a later analysis by permuting HLA or CMV assignments 20 times. A later analysis grouped co-occurring TCRs with DBSCAN, adding TCRdist sequence similarity when clustering within HLA-allele-positive subsets. For co-occurrence clustering, repertoires with fewer than 30,000 or more than 120,000 public chains were excluded, along with four to six repertoires with anomalous nucleotide sharing. The table was pulled from immuneACCESS by TCRdb, which kept in-frame rearrangements only. Such tables lose some clones; where checked, under half of the loss comes from unresolved V genes, and the rest has no known cause. The DNA gave D and trimming, while V, J and clone size come from that table. The sample profile shows 140,000 to 150,000 clones; roughly 73% of them were found once. The ten largest make up around 1.6% of the sample.

The cysteine opens and the phenylalanine closes a CDR3 of 12 amino acids. This entry keeps only the CDR3 DNA: 36 bases, framed from base 1. The germline V gene (reference sequence) sets CDR1 to SEHNR and CDR2 to FQNEAQ. V was cut back by 5 bases and J by 3 bases, leaving a gap of 5 bases between them. This TCR derives from a woman younger than 30 in good health and CMV-seronegative. Specimen: PBMCs. Recombination joined TRBV7-9 with TRBJ2-1; the D gene assignment is ambiguous. The nucleotide sequence is given as TGTGCCAGCAGCAATCACTACAATGAGCAGTTCTTC. It specifies CASSNHYNEQFF.